This TCR beta chain is drawn from a study of cytomegalovirus exposure and HLA in healthy donors. The PCR had 60 Vbeta and 13 Jbeta primers. The method was immunoSEQ multiplex PCR; TCRdb's version includes in-frame clones alone and lacks a portion of them. The sample has fewer than 200,000 clones; around 80% are singletons. Trimming removed 5 bases from V and 7 bases from J; junction bases left unmatched: 9. Germline CDR1 is MNHNS and CDR2 is SASEGT. The CDR3 contains 14 residues. The sequenced sample was PBMCs. J is TRBJ2-7 and V is TRBV6-1; 9 bases align to TRBD1. This clonotype was sampled from a male donor in good health and CMV-seronegative. CDR3 nucleotide sequence: TGTGCCAGCAGTCGACGGACAGGGGAGGGTGAGCAGTACTTC. Protein product: CASSRRTGEGEQYF.